The T cell receptor (beta chain) described here comes from a study of molecular identifiers for immune sequencing clone quantification. One entry per CDR3 protein results from TCRdb running MiXCR on the PCR reads. This sample yields fewer than 25,000 distinct CDR3 sequences, of which roughly 17% are seen a single time; roughly 1% belongs to the top ten. Germline V lookup: CDR1 SGDLS, CDR2 YYNGEE. This CDR3 has 15 residues. In this sample, this clonotype turned up a few times. An end of the junction does not agree with germline; a read error may underlie this. This TCR derives from a human donor in good health. Some libraries in this study had Jurkat cell RNA spiked in. Specimen: naive CD8+ T cells from blood, with Jurkat cell RNA spiked in. Noted subset: FACS-sorted CD8+CD4-CCR7+CD45RA+ naive T cells. V is TRBV9 and J is TRBJ2-7, with TRBD1 identical over 11 bases. This CDR3 is CASSGRTGGGYEQYF. Written as DNA, the CDR3 is TGTGCCAGCAGCGGAAGGACAGGGGGCGGCTACGAGCAGTACTTT.